This passage covers 32 T cell receptor beta chains from one sample sequenced in a study of regulatory T cells in long-lasting Graves disease. Documented time point: newly diagnosed GD, antithyroid drugs for less than 3 months. There was RNA extracted from PBMCs, and the TCR library was made from it. The TCR beta library used iRepertoire HTBI primers with Arm-PCR amplification of CDR3. One entry per CDR3 protein, called by TCRdb with MiXCR from the multiplex PCR reads. Here the sample spans roughly 320,000 distinct CDR3 sequences, 16% being singletons. The same data also went into a second study, on T cells in Graves' hyperthyroidism and ophthalmopathy.

The specimen was peripheral blood mononuclear cells (PBMCs), collected at new diagnosis, from a patient treated with antithyroid drugs. The source is a man aged 40-49 years with Graves disease.

This clonotype was observed a few times. This rearrangement joins TRBV9 to TRBJ2-3; D not certain. The CDR3 covers 15 residues. With 3 bases removed from V and 4 bases from J, the gap between germline ends came to 15 bases. The V gene's germline CDR1 is SGDLS and CDR2 YYNGEE. The CDR3 nucleotides read TGTGCCAGCAGCGCGACTCCCCTTCGGTCAGATACGCAGTATTTT. Residues: CASSATPLRSDTQYF. Drawing the rest from reference TRBV9 and TRBJ2-3, the complete variable domain is DSGVTQTPKHLITATGQRVTLRCSPRSGDLSVYWYQQSLDQGLQFLIQYYNGEERAKGNILERFSAQQFPDLHSELNLSSLELGDSALYFCASSATPLRSDTQYFGPGTRLTVL.

Many counts were recorded for this clonotype. V is TRBV6-2 or TRBV6-3 and J is TRBJ2-3; 9 bases fit TRBD1. Germline CDR1 MNHEY, CDR2 SVGEGT. The V and J ends lost 5 bases and 1 base, in that order; junction bases with no gene match: 4. The CDR3 has 15 residues. CDR3 loop: CASSRDRVGTDTQYF. The CDR3 nucleotides are TGTGCCAGCAGTCGGGACAGGGTGGGCACAGATACGCAGTATTTT.

Ten or more counts support this clonotype. The chain employs TRBV28 and TRBJ1-2; a weak D match, TRBD1 (5 bases). Germline CDR1 reads MDHEN; CDR2 reads SYDVKM. The CDR3 has 13 residues. Between the trimmed V and J ends, which lost 5 bases and 4 bases, there was a span of 11 bases. CDR3 DNA: TGTGCCAGCAGTAAGGGACGGACCTATGGCTACACCTTC. It yields the protein CASSKGRTYGYTF.

About this clonotype itself: One end of the junction does not line up with germline, which may come from a read error. The chain couples TRBV7-7 to TRBJ2-5; 9 nucleotides align to TRBD1. In germline, CDR1 is SSHAT, CDR2 FNYEAQ (reference sequence). The length of the CDR3 is 15 residues. The chain's CDR3 is CASSNPGQGPETQYF. CDR3 in DNA: TGTGCTAGCAGCAATCCGGGACAGGGACCAGAGACCCAGTACTTC.

The chain combines TRBV27 with TRBJ1-2; 10 nucleotides match TRBD1. The CDR3 runs 15 residues. V lost 4 bases and J lost 4; bases outside the gene matches: 6. Germline CDR1 and CDR2: MNHEY and SMNVEV (reference sequence). CDR3 sequence: CASSYSTGGVYGYTF. CDR3 bases: TGTGCCAGCAGTTACTCGACAGGGGGCGTCTATGGCTACACCTTC.

This clonotype has a count of ten or more. The chain has TRBV20-1 and TRBJ2-3; D perhaps matches TRBD2 (7 bases). The germline gives CDR1 DFQATT, CDR2 SNEGSKA (reference sequence). This CDR3 region has 12 residues. Trimming removed 5 bases from V and 6 bases from J, with 12 bases in between. DNA of the CDR3: TGCAGTGCTGGTGGGGGGGCTGATACGCAGTATTTT. The encoded protein is CSAGGGADTQYF.

This clonotype was seen ten or more times. The V call is TRBV12-3 or TRBV12-4, the J call TRBJ1-5; 11 positions agree with TRBD1. The CDR3 is 18 residues long. Losses at the gene ends were 5 bases for V and 2 bases for J; bases not matched to a gene: 11. The CDR3 spells CASSVPGQGGLGNQPQHF. Written as DNA, the CDR3 is TGTGCCAGCAGTGTGCCGGGACAGGGGGGTTTGGGCAATCAGCCCCAGCATTTT.

A remark on this clonotype: This is likely an artifact of a read error, given a far larger clone one base away. V gene TRBV6-2 or TRBV6-3 combines with J gene TRBJ2-7; D gene ambiguous. V shed 4 bases and J shed 7 bases, with 26 bases lying between them. Germline values: CDR1 MNHEY, CDR2 SVGEGT. The CDR3 runs 17 residues. CDR3 DNA sequence: TGTGCCAGCAGTTCTGAAGCGTTCGTCAGCCCCTACAATGAGCAGTACTTC. Protein product: CASSSEAFVSPYNEQYF.

This clonotype was counted at least ten times. The chain couples TRBV12-3 or TRBV12-4 to TRBJ1-5; D remains ambiguous. The CDR3 covers 14 residues. V lost 5 bases, J lost 1 base, and 9 bases lay in between. Here the CDR3 DNA reads TGTGCCAGCAGTCGGGTGGAGAGCAATCAGCCCCAGCATTTT. It yields the protein CASSRVESNQPQHF.

This clonotype came up a few times. The chain is built from TRBV6-2 or TRBV6-3 and TRBJ2-7; tentative D call: TRBD2 (5 bases). V dropped 2 bases and J dropped 3 bases, with 8 bases sitting between them. The CDR3 contains 13 residues. Germline CDR1 is MNHEY and CDR2 is SVGEGT. The CDR3 sequence is CASSYGRDYEQYF. CDR3 bases: TGTGCCAGCAGTTACGGTCGGGACTACGAGCAGTACTTC.

In its sample, this clonotype was seen many times. The CDR3 reads CASSQDELAGGHSHEQYF. The CDR3 region has the DNA TGTGCCAGCAGCCAAGATGAGTTAGCGGGGGGGCACTCCCACGAGCAGTACTTC. The rearrangement links TRBV3-2 to TRBJ2-7; the table gives TRBD2 as D, unverified against the DNA. TRBV3-2 is labeled a pseudogene. CDR3 length equals 18 residues.

In this sample, this clonotype turned up many times. The chain employs TRBV7-6 and TRBJ2-5; D may be TRBD2 (6 bases). Trimming removed 5 bases at V and 4 bases at J, with 17 bases between. This CDR3 spans 15 amino acids. Per germline, CDR1 SGHVS and CDR2 FNYEAQ. The DNA for the CDR3 is TGTGCCAGCAGCCCGACTAGTTGGGGTCGAGAGACCCAGTACTTC. Encoded protein: CASSPTSWGRETQYF.

This clonotype was recorded a few times. The genes are TRBV19 and TRBJ2-5; TRBD1 matches at 8 bases. The CDR3 totals 14 residues. Trimming took 2 bases from V and 5 from J; bases not matched to a gene: 4. In germline, CDR1 is LNHDA, CDR2 SQIVND (reference sequence). CDR3 sequence reads: CASSIQGAVETQYF. The CDR3, as DNA: TGTGCCAGTAGTATACAGGGGGCAGTGGAGACCCAGTACTTC. The variable domain in full, with the rest retrieved from reference TRBV19 and TRBJ2-5, is DGGITQSPKYLFRKEGQNVTLSCEQNLNHDAMYWYRQDPGQGLRLIYYSQIVNDFQKGDIAEGYSVSREKKESFPLTVTSAQKNPTAFYLCASSIQGAVETQYFGPGTRLLVL.

The table lists this clonotype with many counts. The chain combines TRBV10-3 with TRBJ2-2, with 8 positions matching TRBD2. Germline CDR1 reads ENHRY; CDR2 reads SYGVKD. The trim removed 2 bases at V and 0 bases at J, leaving 8 bases unmatched. The CDR3 is 18 amino acids. CDR3 loop: CAISEPRAGASNTGELFF. CDR3 coding DNA: TGTGCCATCAGTGAGCCGAGAGCGGGGGCTTCGAACACCGGGGAGCTGTTTTTT.

This clonotype was observed many times. The J gene is TRBJ1-5, the V gene TRBV24-1; no clear D gene. The V gene lost 3 bases and the J gene lost 9 bases, with 11 bases spanning the gap. Looked up from germline, CDR1 is KGHDR and CDR2 is SFDVKD. CDR3 size: 13 residues. The chain's CDR3 is CATSDPRSGPQHF. Written as DNA, the CDR3 is TGTGCCACCAGTGATCCAAGGTCCGGGCCCCAGCATTTT.

This clonotype was detected ten times or more. The V call is TRBV30, the J call TRBJ2-3; D is possibly TRBD1 (5 bases). The CDR3 sequence is 13 residues long. Germline V gives CDR1 GTSNPN, CDR2 SVGIG (reference sequence). V lost 0 bases and J 5 bases, leaving 9 bases between the germline ends. The CDR3 sequence: CAWSVRGGDTQYF. The CDR3 DNA reads TGTGCCTGGAGTGTAAGGGGTGGAGATACGCAGTATTTT.

The CDR3 region is CASSPGWGQETQYF. The CDR3, as DNA: TGTGCCAGCAGTCCCGGGTGGGGACAAGAGACCCAGTACTTC. The chain carries TRBV27 and TRBJ2-5; no clear D. The CDR3 has 14 amino acids. Trimming took off 5 bases at V and 2 bases at J, with 12 bases between the two ends. The germline V gene has CDR1 MNHEY and CDR2 SMNVEV (reference sequence).

V gene TRBV20-1 combines with J gene TRBJ2-5, with D perhaps TRBD1 (7 bases). In germline, CDR1 is DFQATT, CDR2 SNEGSKA (reference sequence). The CDR3 runs 15 residues. Between the trimmed V and J ends, which lost 5 bases and 5 bases, there was a span of 21 bases. The CDR3 nucleotides are TGCAGTGCTTTCCAGGGGGGACGCCTCTTGGAGACCCAGTACTTC. This codes for CSAFQGGRLLETQYF.

This clonotype was picked up many times. V gene TRBV5-1 combines with J gene TRBJ2-1; D not certain. CDR1 is SGHRS and CDR2 is YFSETQ in the germline V gene. The V gene lost 0 bases and the J gene lost 8 bases, with 3 bases spanning the gap. The CDR3 spans 11 residues. The CDR3: CASSLEYEQFF. CDR3 nucleotides: TGCGCCAGCAGCTTGGAGTATGAGCAGTTCTTC.

The table lists this clonotype with many counts. The chain joins TRBV20-1 to TRBJ2-3; TRBD2 is a possible D gene (6 bases). The CDR3 is 12 residues long. The germline gives CDR1 DFQATT, CDR2 SNEGSKA (reference sequence). The V end was cut by 6 bases, the J end by 2 bases, with 9 bases between. In DNA, the CDR3 is TGCAGTGCAACGGGGGACACAGATACGCAGTATTTT. As protein: CSATGDTDTQYF.

This clonotype was detected only once. The genes are TRBV7-9 and TRBJ1-1; TRBD1 agrees at 10 bases. CDR3 length: 15 residues. J lost 5 bases, V lost 1 base, and 4 bases had no gene match. Germline V gene sequence: CDR1 SEHNR, CDR2 FQNEAQ (reference sequence). CDR3 amino acids: CASSLGGTGETEAFF. CDR3 sequence (DNA): TGTGCCAGCAGCTTAGGGGGGACAGGGGAAACTGAAGCTTTCTTT.

This clonotype came up many times. The chain uses TRBV7-6 and TRBJ2-1; 8 nucleotides agree with TRBD2. Trimming cost V 8 bases and J 12 bases; bases outside gene matches: 12. Germline loops: CDR1 SGHVS, CDR2 FNYEAQ. The CDR3 spans 13 residues. The CDR3 loop reads CASAIDTGTRQFF. In nucleotides, the CDR3 is TGTGCCAGCGCGATCGACACCGGGACTAGGCAGTTCTTC.

This clonotype occurred once. The chain employs TRBV20-1 and TRBJ2-3; D unclear. Trimming removed 5 bases from V and 2 bases from J, with 14 bases in between. This CDR3 has 14 residues. Germline values: CDR1 DFQATT, CDR2 SNEGSKA (reference sequence). CDR3 region: CSARTQENTDTQYF. The CDR3 DNA follows: TGCAGTGCTCGTACCCAGGAAAACACAGATACGCAGTATTTT.

This clonotype occurred many times. The chain couples TRBV2 to TRBJ2-7, with 9 bases identical to TRBD1. Losses at the gene ends were 2 bases for V and 5 bases for J; bases not matched to a gene: 4. The CDR3 runs to 14 residues. From germline, CDR1 is SNHLY and CDR2 FYNNEI. As DNA, the CDR3 is TGTGCCAGCAGTGAAAGGACAGGGGTGCACGAGCAGTACTTC. Encoded protein: CASSERTGVHEQYF.

The chain carries TRBV28 and TRBJ1-1; no clear D gene. Between the trimmed V and J ends, which lost 6 bases and 1 base, there was a span of 15 bases. Germline values: CDR1 MDHEN, CDR2 SYDVKM. The CDR3 totals 15 residues. This CDR3 reads CASRPYSSWNTEAFF. In nucleotides, the CDR3 is TGTGCCAGCAGACCCTACTCAAGCTGGAACACTGAAGCTTTCTTT.

The rearrangement uses TRBV10-3 and TRBJ2-3; 10 bases agree with TRBD2. CDR1 and CDR2 (germline): ENHRY, SYGVKD. V dropped 7 bases and J dropped 4; count of bases not matched to a gene: 11. The CDR3 contains 16 residues. CDR3 amino acids: CAITEGAGGLPDTQYF. The CDR3 coding sequence is TGTGCCATCACCGAAGGAGCGGGGGGGCTCCCAGATACGCAGTATTTT.

Ten or more counts support this clonotype. The rearrangement joins TRBV20-1 to TRBJ2-7; 10 bases line up with TRBD1. CDR3 length: 14 amino acids. Trimming took 6 bases from V and 2 from J; bases not matched to a gene: 7. Germline V gene sequence: CDR1 DFQATT, CDR2 SNEGSKA (reference sequence). The chain's CDR3 is CSATAGTGAYEQYF. The CDR3 bases are TGCAGTGCCACGGCCGGGACAGGGGCCTACGAGCAGTACTTC.

The J gene is TRBJ2-7, the V gene TRBV18; 9 bases align to TRBD2. The CDR3 totals 15 residues. Germline CDR1 reads KGHSH; CDR2 reads LQKENI. The trim removed 1 base at V and 4 bases at J, leaving 5 bases unmatched. The CDR3 region is CASSPRAGGPYEQYF. The CDR3 DNA reads as TGTGCCAGCTCACCACGGGCGGGAGGGCCGTACGAGCAGTACTTC. The whole variable domain, filled in from reference TRBV18 and TRBJ2-7, reads NAGVMQNPRHLVRRRGQEARLRCSPMKGHSHVYWYRQLPEEGLKFMVYLQKENIIDESGMPKERFSAEFPKEGPSILRIQQVVRGDSAAYFCASSPRAGGPYEQYFGPGTRLTVT.

This clonotype was counted between two and nine times. The chain combines TRBV11-2 with TRBJ2-7; TRBD1 aligns across 8 bases. This CDR3 is built from 14 residues. Germline V lookup: CDR1 SGHAT, CDR2 FQNNGV. The V and J ends lost 1 base and 6 bases, in that order; junction bases with no gene match: 5. The CDR3 loop reads CASSLAQGAGEQYF. In DNA, the CDR3 is TGTGCCAGCAGCTTAGCGCAGGGGGCGGGCGAGCAGTACTTC.

This clonotype was seen a handful of times. It differs at one base from a far larger clone, so likely a read error. The gene calls are TRBV7-2 and TRBJ2-3; 8 nucleotides match TRBD1. The J call is doubtful: the DNA matches TRBJ2-4 better. Germline loops: CDR1 SGHTA, CDR2 FQGNSA. The CDR3 is 14 residues long. Written as DNA, the CDR3 is TGTGCCAGCAGCCCCTCAGGGGGCCGGGGCATTCAGTACTTC. Translating gives CASSPSGGRGIQYF.

This clonotype appeared many times. The chain carries TRBV30 and TRBJ1-1; D unresolved. The CDR3 runs to 12 residues. The V end lost 1 base, the J end lost 4 bases, and 7 bases lay between the germline ends. The V gene's germline CDR1 is GTSNPN and CDR2 SVGIG (reference sequence). CDR3 residues: CAWSAGVTEAFF. As DNA, the CDR3 is TGTGCCTGGAGTGCGGGAGTCACTGAAGCTTTCTTT.

This clonotype was counted many times. The rearrangement links TRBV15 to TRBJ2-5; D not certain. Between the trimmed V and J ends, which lost 0 bases and 4 bases, there was a span of 15 bases. This CDR3 is built from 16 residues. Looked up from germline, CDR1 is LNHNV and CDR2 is YYDKDF (reference sequence). In nucleotides, the CDR3 is TGTGCCACCAGCAGAGATGGCGCCTTCCGTTTAGAGACCCAGTACTTC. Its translation is CATSRDGAFRLETQYF. Full variable domain (outside the CDR3, taken from reference TRBV15 and TRBJ2-5): DAMVIQNPRYQVTQFGKPVTLSCSQTLNHNVMYWYQQKSSQAPKLLFHYYDKDFNNEADTPDNFQSRRPNTSFCFLDIRSPGLGDTAMYLCATSRDGAFRLETQYFGPGTRLLVL.